One sample yielded the 7 T cell receptor beta chains listed below, sequenced in a study of tumor T cells in aggressive B-cell lymphoma. TCRdb's copy holds only in-frame clones and misses some; the assay was immunoSEQ multiplex PCR. The sample holds under 2,500 clones, around 85% seen once. The source material was tumor tissue. Receptors were obtained from an adult with diffuse large B cell lymphoma.

CDR3 region: CASSSLNRGGYEQYF. CDR3 DNA: TGTGCCAGCAGCAGCCTGAACAGGGGGGGATACGAGCAGTACTTC. The V call is TRBV7-8, the J call TRBJ2-5; perhaps TRBD1 as D (8 bases). The DNA end is a closer match to TRBJ2-7, so the J assignment may be wrong. From germline, CDR1 is SGHVS and CDR2 FQNEAQ. This CDR3 comprises 15 residues.

The rearrangement uses TRBV5-6 and TRBJ2-7; no clear D. CDR3 length: 13 amino acids. The germline gives CDR1 SGHDT, CDR2 YYEEEE. Trimming removed 1 base from V and 4 bases from J, with 9 bases in between. The chain's CDR3 is CASSLNQAYEQYF. CDR3 nucleotides: TGTGCCAGCAGCTTGAATCAGGCTTACGAGCAGTACTTC.

The V call is TRBV21-1, the J call TRBJ2-7; the listed D gene, TRBD2, was not tested against the DNA. TRBV21-1 is reported as a pseudogene. The CDR3 covers 16 residues. CDR3 region: CASSNPGEPGTYKQYF. The CDR3 DNA sequence: TGTGCCAGCAGCAACCCCGGCGAACCGGGTACCTACAAGCAGTACTTC.

This chain links TRBV5-1 with TRBJ2-5; 9 bases are shared with TRBD1. The V gene end was trimmed by 7 bases and the J gene end by 5 bases; junction bases not matched to a gene: 6. CDR3 length: 13 amino acids. In germline, CDR1 is SGHRS, CDR2 YFSETQ. DNA for the CDR3: TGCGCCAGCTTCGGACAGGGGTCGGAGACCCAGTACTTC. This gives the protein CASFGQGSETQYF.

In its sample, this clone was seen once. The chain joins TRBV5-6 to TRBJ2-2, with 10 bases lining up with TRBD1. The CDR3 contains 17 residues. J was trimmed by 3 bases and V by 0 bases; bases with no gene match: 5. Germline loops: CDR1 SGHDT, CDR2 YYEEEE. CDR3 sequence (DNA): TGTGCCAGCAGCTTGGGACAGGGGGCGCGCTACACCGGGGAGCTGTTTTTT. Its protein is CASSLGQGARYTGELFF. The whole variable domain, remainder taken from reference TRBV5-6 and TRBJ2-2, is DAGVTQSPTHLIKTRGQQVTLRCSPKSGHDTVSWYQQALGQGPQFIFQYYEEEERQRGNFPDRFSGHQFPNYSSELNVNALLLGDSALYLCASSLGQGARYTGELFFGEGSRLTVL.

The V and J genes are TRBV28 and TRBJ2-7; TRBD2 aligns across 15 bases. J was trimmed by 3 bases and V by 4 bases; bases with no gene match: 1. The length of the CDR3 is 15 residues. CDR1 MDHEN and CDR2 SYDVKM come from the germline V gene. The CDR3 coding sequence is TGTGCCAGCAGTTGGACTAGCGGGAGGGTCTACGAGCAGTACTTC. Its translation is CASSWTSGRVYEQYF.

This chain connects TRBV9 to TRBJ1-1; 8 bases are a match to TRBD1. The CDR3 is 17 amino acids. Trimming at V came to 3 bases and at J to 1 base, leaving 11 bases not matched to a gene. Germline CDR1 SGDLS, CDR2 YYNGEE. CDR3 DNA sequence: TGTGCCAGCAGCGGAGGGACAGGCACACAAGCGAACACTGAAGCTTTCTTT. Protein sequence: CASSGGTGTQANTEAFF.